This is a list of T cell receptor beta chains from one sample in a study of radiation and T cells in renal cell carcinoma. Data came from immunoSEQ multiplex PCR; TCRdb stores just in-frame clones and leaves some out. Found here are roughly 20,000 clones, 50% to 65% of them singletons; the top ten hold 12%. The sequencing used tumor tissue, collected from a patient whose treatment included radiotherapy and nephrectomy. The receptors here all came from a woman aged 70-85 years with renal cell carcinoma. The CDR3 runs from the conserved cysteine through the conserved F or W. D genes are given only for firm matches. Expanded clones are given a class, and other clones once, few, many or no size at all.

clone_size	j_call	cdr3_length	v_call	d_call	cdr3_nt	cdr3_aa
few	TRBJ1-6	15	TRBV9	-	TGTGCCAGCAGCGAAGGGAGATTTGGCAATTCACCCCTCCACTTT	CASSEGRFGNSPLHF
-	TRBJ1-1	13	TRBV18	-	TGTGCCAGCTCAAGGGTGGGAGACACTGAAGCTTTCTTT	CASSRVGDTEAFF
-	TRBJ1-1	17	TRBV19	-	TGTGCCAGTAGTACTTTCCCCGGAAGGGGATCTGACACTGAAGCTTTCTTT	CASSTFPGRGSDTEAFF
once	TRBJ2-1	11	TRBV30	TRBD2	TGTGCCTGTCTAGCGGGGGCCCTAGTGTTCTTC	CACLAGALVFF
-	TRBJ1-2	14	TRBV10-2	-	TGCGCCAGCAGTGAACCGGGCCGGGACTATGGCTACACCTTC	CASSEPGRDYGYTF
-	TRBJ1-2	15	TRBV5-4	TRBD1	TGTGCCAGCAGCTTGAAAGGGACAGAAGGCTATGGCTACACCTTC	CASSLKGTEGYGYTF
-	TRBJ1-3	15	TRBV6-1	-	TGTGCCAGCAGCCTGGACGGGAACTCTGGAAACACCATATATTTT	CASSLDGNSGNTIYF
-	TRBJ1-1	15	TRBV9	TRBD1	TGTGCCAGCAGCGCCTTACAGGGGTCATACACTGAAGCTTTCTTT	CASSALQGSYTEAFF
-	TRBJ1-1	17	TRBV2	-	TGTGCCAGCATTTTTGAGGCACAGCAAATACTGAACACTGAAGCTTTCTTT	CASIFEAQQILNTEAFF
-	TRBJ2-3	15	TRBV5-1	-	TGCGCCAGCAGCAAGAAATTAGAGGGCACAGATACGCAGTATTTT	CASSKKLEGTDTQYF
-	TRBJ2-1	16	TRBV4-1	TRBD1	TGCGCCAGCAGCCGAGAGGGGGCGAGCTCCTACAATGAGCAGTTCTTC	CASSREGASSYNEQFF
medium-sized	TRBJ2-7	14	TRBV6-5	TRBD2	TGTGCCAGCAGCCCTGGGACTAGCGGCTACGAGCAGTACTTC	CASSPGTSGYEQYF
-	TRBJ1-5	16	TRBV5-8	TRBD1	TGTGCCAGCAGCTTCGGTCGGGACAGGGACAATCAGCCCCAGCATTTT	CASSFGRDRDNQPQHF
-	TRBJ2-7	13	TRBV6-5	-	TGTGCCAGCAGCTTCAGGGGACCCTACGAGCAGTACTTC	CASSFRGPYEQYF
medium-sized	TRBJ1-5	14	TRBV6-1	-	TGTGCCAGCAGTGTCGGGACAAGTTATCAGCCCCAGCATTTT	CASSVGTSYQPQHF
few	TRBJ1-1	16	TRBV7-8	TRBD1	TGTGCCAGCAGCATGAGACCGGACAGGGCTAACACTGAAGCTTTCTTT	CASSMRPDRANTEAFF
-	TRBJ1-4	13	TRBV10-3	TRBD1	TGTGCCATAGGGACAGGGGGCCTTGAAAAACTGTTTTTT	CAIGTGGLEKLFF
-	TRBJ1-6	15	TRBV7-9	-	TGCGCCAGCAGCCAAGACCCAGGCGGTGATTCACCCCTCCACTTT	CASSQDPGGDSPLHF
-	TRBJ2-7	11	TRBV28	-	TGTGCCAGCAGTTTTCGGTACGAGCAGTACTTC	CASSFRYEQYF
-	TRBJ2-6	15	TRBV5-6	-	TGTGCCAGCAGCAAGGTTGTAGCTGGGGCCAACGTCCTGACTTTC	CASSKVVAGANVLTF
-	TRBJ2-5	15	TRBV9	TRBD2	TGTGCCAGCAGCGTAGACGGGAGGGTGATTGAGACCCAGTACTTC	CASSVDGRVIETQYF
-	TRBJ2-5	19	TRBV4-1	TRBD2	TGCGCCAGCAGCCATATCCCGGGACTAGCGGGGGGCCGGGGGGAGACCCAGTACTTC	CASSHIPGLAGGRGETQYF
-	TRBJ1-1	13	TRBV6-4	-	TGTGCCAGCAGCCACAGGGAGGACACTGAAGCTTTCTTT	CASSHREDTEAFF
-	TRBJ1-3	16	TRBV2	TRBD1	TGTGCCAGCAGTAAACAGGGGGCCCCCTCTGGAAACACCATATATTTT	CASSKQGAPSGNTIYF
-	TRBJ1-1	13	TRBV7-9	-	TGTGCCAGCAGCCCTCGCTCCGGGGCAGAAGCTTTCTTT	CASSPRSGAEAFF